The 24 T cell receptor beta chains given below trace back to one sample, sequenced in a study of control samples from healthy donors and cancer patients. Clones were read by immunoSEQ multiplex PCR, and TCRdb kept only the in-frame ones, dropping some. Here the sample spans roughly 200,000 clones, 85% to 95% being singletons. Sequenced sample: blood. Receptor source: a man aged 18 to 29 in good health.

This clone has a handful of counts. This chain uses TRBV4-1 with TRBJ1-1; no clear D gene. Germline values: CDR1 MGHRA, CDR2 YSYEKL. The CDR3 is 13 amino acids. The V end was cut by 1 base, the J end by 6 bases, with 9 bases between. The CDR3 sequence is CASSQVQSPEAFF. The CDR3 DNA is TGCGCCAGCAGCCAAGTTCAATCCCCTGAAGCTTTCTTT.

V gene TRBV7-3 combines with J gene TRBJ2-1, with 8 bases identical to TRBD2. V trimming: 5 bases; J trimming: 6 bases; junction bases outside the gene matches: 9. The germline gives CDR1 SGHTA, CDR2 FQGTGA. The CDR3 consists of 15 residues. CDR3 in DNA: TGTGCCAGCAGCCCCCTCGGGGGGGTGACCAATGAGCAGTTCTTC. This translates into CASSPLGGVTNEQFF.

This clone came up a few times. The chain combines TRBV9 with TRBJ1-5; possible D gene TRBD1, 6 bases. Germline assignment: CDR1 SGDLS and CDR2 YYNGEE. V was cut by 3 bases and J by 3 bases, with 10 bases left in between. The CDR3 spans 14 residues. CDR3 DNA sequence: TGTGCCAGCAGCGCGACAGGCCACAATCAGCCCCAGCATTTT. Translated: CASSATGHNQPQHF.

This clone was seen a few times. Other DNA sequences in this specimen translate into the identical CDR3. The CDR3 reads CASSPTLGGYNEQFF. CDR3 nucleotides: TGTGCCAGCAGCCCGACCTTAGGAGGGTACAATGAGCAGTTCTTC. This chain links TRBV6-5 with TRBJ2-1; perhaps TRBD2 as D (6 bases). Trimming stripped 6 bases from V and 4 bases from J, with 16 bases between. In germline, CDR1 is MNHEY, CDR2 SVGAGI. CDR3 size: 15 residues.

This clone was seen once. This rearrangement joins TRBV6-6 to TRBJ2-1, with 10 bases matching TRBD2. The CDR3 has 15 amino acids. V was pared by 6 bases and J by 2 bases, with 4 bases of the junction left unmatched. Germline V gene data show CDR1 as MNHNY and CDR2 as SVGAGI (reference sequence). In DNA, the CDR3 is TGTGCCAGCAGCCGTGGACTAGCGGCCTACAATGAGCAGTTCTTC. Its protein is CASSRGLAAYNEQFF.

The chain is built from TRBV12-3 or TRBV12-4 and TRBJ2-5; D tentatively fits TRBD1 or TRBD2 (5 bases each). V lost 4 bases and J lost 3, with 9 bases in between. CDR3 size: 13 residues. The DNA of the CDR3 is TGTGCCAGCAGTTGGGGACCGAAAGAGACCCAGTACTTC. It codes for CASSWGPKETQYF.

The V gene is TRBV11-3, the J gene TRBJ1-1; D is unresolved. CDR1 SGHNT and CDR2 YENEEA come from the germline V gene. The length of the CDR3 is 13 residues. Trimming removed 5 bases from V and 5 bases from J, with 12 bases in between. The CDR3 DNA reads TGTGCCAGCAGCCTTCAGGTAGGAACTGAAGCTTTCTTT. This gives the protein CASSLQVGTEAFF.

On this clone: Distinct nucleotide sequences in the sample also encode this CDR3. The chain carries TRBV24-1 and TRBJ2-3, with D perhaps given as TRBD1 or TRBD2 (5 bases each). Germline lookup yields CDR1 KGHDR and CDR2 SFDVKD. CDR3 length: 12 residues. The V gene lost 2 bases and the J gene lost 6 bases, with 5 bases spanning the gap. The DNA for the CDR3 is TGTGCCACCAGTGATTGGGGGGATACGCAGTATTTT. It yields the protein CATSDWGDTQYF.

The gene calls are TRBV25-1 and TRBJ1-4, with a tentative D call TRBD1 (6 bases). Between the trimmed V and J ends, which lost 4 bases and 2 bases, there was a span of 17 bases. In germline, CDR1 is MGHDK, CDR2 SYGVNS. The CDR3 totals 17 residues. CDR3 nucleotide sequence: TGTGCCAGCAGTGTAACGCCAGGGGTGTGGACTAATGAAAAACTGTTTTTT. The encoded protein is CASSVTPGVWTNEKLFF.

The gene calls are TRBV5-4 and TRBJ1-2, with D tentatively TRBD1 (5 bases). Trimming took 3 bases from V and 4 from J, leaving 13 bases between them. This CDR3 comprises 14 residues. Germline V gene data show CDR1 as SGHNT and CDR2 as YYREEE (reference sequence). CDR3 sequence reads: CASSSQDNPYGYTF. The CDR3, as DNA: TGTGCCAGCAGCTCACAGGACAACCCCTATGGCTACACCTTC.

The chain links TRBV5-1 to TRBJ2-7; TRBD1 agrees at 12 bases. Germline trimming cut 4 bases from V and 1 base from J; bases unmatched to any gene: 6. The CDR3 consists of 16 residues. CDR1 is SGHRS and CDR2 is YFSETQ in the germline V gene. The CDR3 coding sequence is TGCGCCAGCAGCACCGGGGACAGGGGGCTTTCCTACGAGCAGTACTTC. It yields the protein CASSTGDRGLSYEQYF.

This sequence joins TRBV15 and TRBJ1-6, with D uncertain. The CDR3 extends over 15 amino acids. Germline CDR1 reads LNHNV; CDR2 reads YYDKDF (reference sequence). The V end lost 0 bases, the J end lost 6 bases, and 9 bases lay between the germline ends. This CDR3 reads CATSRDGQLNSPLHF. The CDR3, as DNA: TGTGCCACCAGCAGAGATGGGCAGCTTAATTCACCCCTCCACTTT.

The chain carries TRBV19 and TRBJ2-7; D not certain. With 3 bases removed from V and 2 bases from J, the gap between germline ends came to 11 bases. Germline values: CDR1 LNHDA, CDR2 SQIVND (reference sequence). This CDR3 spans 14 amino acids. DNA of the CDR3: TGTGCCAGTAGTATGGGTACGGAGACCTACGAGCAGTACTTC. It translates to CASSMGTETYEQYF.

The rearrangement uses TRBV27 and TRBJ1-5; D is ambiguous. V was pared by 2 bases and J by 4 bases, with 6 bases between. From germline, CDR1 is MNHEY and CDR2 SMNVEV (reference sequence). The CDR3 covers 13 residues. The CDR3 region has the DNA TGTGCCAGCAGTTTAAGGGAAAATCAGCCCCAGCATTTT. It yields the protein CASSLRENQPQHF.

The chain couples TRBV6-5 to TRBJ2-1, with D tentatively TRBD1 or TRBD2 (5 bases each). The germline V gene has CDR1 MNHEY and CDR2 SVGAGI. The CDR3 runs 16 residues. V lost 2 bases and J lost 4, with 15 bases in between. This CDR3 reads CASSYQPGTLYNEQFF. The CDR3 DNA reads as TGTGCCAGCAGTTACCAACCAGGGACCTTATACAATGAGCAGTTCTTC.

The gene calls are TRBV2 and TRBJ2-4; 9 bases fit TRBD1. This CDR3 has 19 amino acids. The junction had 17 bases not matched to a gene; V was cut back by 3 bases and J by 5 bases. Germline values: CDR1 SNHLY, CDR2 FYNNEI. The CDR3 here is CASSDPRDRVIKGENIQYF. The CDR3, as DNA: TGTGCCAGCAGTGATCCCCGGGACAGGGTGATTAAGGGAGAAAACATTCAGTACTTC.

The V and J genes are TRBV7-3 and TRBJ2-3, with 13 bases fitting TRBD2. CDR3 length: 15 amino acids. Trimming took 2 bases from V and 4 from J; bases not matched to a gene: 0. Germline assignment: CDR1 SGHTA and CDR2 FQGTGA. The chain's CDR3 is CASSLGLAGADTQYF. The CDR3 bases are TGTGCCAGCAGCTTAGGACTAGCGGGGGCAGATACGCAGTATTTT.

This chain joins TRBV5-1 and TRBJ1-1, with D maybe TRBD1 (5 bases). Per the germline V gene, CDR1 is SGHRS and CDR2 is YFSETQ. The CDR3 runs to 14 residues. The ends were cut back, 1 base at V and 3 bases at J, with 10 bases in the middle. The CDR3: CASSLFSGDTEAFF. CDR3 DNA sequence: TGCGCCAGCAGCTTGTTCTCGGGGGACACTGAAGCTTTCTTT.

This sequence joins TRBV27 and TRBJ1-3, with 8 nucleotides matching TRBD1. Germline V gene lookup returns CDR1 MNHEY and CDR2 SMNVEV (reference sequence). V lost 5 bases to trimming and J lost 2 bases; unmatched junction nucleotides: 5. The CDR3 loop spans 15 amino acids. In nucleotides, the CDR3 is TGTGCCAGCAGTCTCGCGACAGGGGCTGGAAACACCATATATTTT. Amino acid sequence: CASSLATGAGNTIYF.

The genes are TRBV27 and TRBJ1-1; 9 bases match TRBD1. Germline CDR1 MNHEY, CDR2 SMNVEV (reference sequence). The CDR3 contains 15 residues. J lost 4 bases, V lost 2 bases, and 5 bases had no gene match. CDR3 bases: TGTGCCAGCAGTTTAACAGGGGGCTGGTCCACTGAAGCTTTCTTT. It yields the protein CASSLTGGWSTEAFF.

V and J are TRBV5-1 and TRBJ2-2, with 11 bases lining up with TRBD1. The CDR3 has 17 residues. Losses at the gene ends were 4 bases for V and 3 bases for J; bases not matched to a gene: 8. The V gene's germline CDR1 is SGHRS and CDR2 YFSETQ. The CDR3 coding sequence is TGCGCCAGCAGCGGCGGACAGGGGGCATGGGACACCGGGGAGCTGTTTTTT. Translating it yields CASSGGQGAWDTGELFF.

The chain employs TRBV4-2 and TRBJ1-3; D unresolved. V dropped 2 bases and J dropped 4 bases, with 12 bases sitting between them. This CDR3 is 15 amino acids long. Per germline, CDR1 LGHNA and CDR2 YNFKEQ. The CDR3: CASSQWRVGGNTIYF. In DNA form, the CDR3 reads TGTGCCAGCAGCCAATGGAGGGTTGGGGGAAACACCATATATTTT.

On this clone: At one end the junction does not follow the germline gene, possibly because of a read error. The sample holds other DNA sequences that translate to the same CDR3. The chain has TRBV6-5 and TRBJ1-2; 8 bases map to TRBD1. The CDR3 consists of 14 residues. CDR1 MNHEY and CDR2 SVGAGI come from the germline V gene. The CDR3 spells CASRAHRGTYGYTF. The DNA for the CDR3 is TGTGCCAGCAGAGCTCACAGGGGGACCTATGGCTACACCTTT.

The chain employs TRBV5-4 and TRBJ2-5, with TRBD1 matching over 9 bases. From germline, CDR1 is SGHNT and CDR2 YYREEE (reference sequence). The CDR3 runs 15 residues. The trim removed 5 bases at V and 5 bases at J, leaving 10 bases unmatched. The CDR3 protein is CASRRRDREMETQYF. CDR3 in DNA: TGTGCCAGCAGGCGACGGGACAGGGAGATGGAGACCCAGTACTTC. The full variable domain, with the rest looked up from reference TRBV5-4 and TRBJ2-5, is ETGVTQSPTHLIKTRGQQVTLRCSSQSGHNTVSWYQQALGQGPQFIFQYYREEENGRGNFPPRFSGLQFPNYSSELNVNALELDDSALYLCASRRRDREMETQYFGPGTRLLVL.